This T cell receptor (beta chain) was recorded in a study of T cell repertoires and HLA-DP antigens. In the case of this clone: Its target is not known.

Pre-culture CD4+ samples were sequenced deeply, targeting about 190,000 T cell genomes. The assay was immunoSEQ multiplex PCR, and TCRdb's table has in-frame clones only and misses some. The table records some 110,000 clones, 90% to 95% of them present only once. CDR1 and CDR2 (germline): MNHNS, SASEGT. V dropped 5 bases and J dropped 4 bases, with 15 bases sitting between them. The CDR3 is 15 residues long. The V gene is TRBV6-1, the J gene TRBJ2-1; possibly TRBD2 for D (5 bases). The sequenced sample consisted of CD4+ T cells from PBMCs. The sequence derives from a woman between 18 and 29 years old in good health and CMV-seronegative. CDR3 DNA sequence: TGTGCCAGCAGTCCCCGGGCGGGCCGATACAATGAGCAGTTCTTC. As protein: CASSPRAGRYNEQFF.